Below, 31 T cell receptor beta chains from the same sample are listed, as sequenced in a study of blood T cell repertoires in COVID-19. The assay was immunoSEQ multiplex PCR, and TCRdb's table has in-frame clones only and misses some. In the table there are some 380,000 clones, more than 75% of which are singletons. The sequenced sample consisted of peripheral blood. The receptors shown here come from a human donor with acute or convalescent COVID-19. The donor label of this sample is uncertain.

This chain joins TRBV2 and TRBJ1-1; TRBD1 aligns across 7 bases. From germline, CDR1 is SNHLY and CDR2 FYNNEI. J lost 4 bases, V lost 3 bases, and 8 bases had no gene match. CDR3 length: 15 residues. CDR3 in DNA: TGTGCCAGCAGTGACTGGGGACACAGGGGCACTGAAGCTTTCTTT. This sequence encodes CASSDWGHRGTEAFF.

This clone came up a few times. The rearrangement joins TRBV9 to TRBJ2-6; a weak D match, TRBD1 (6 bases). CDR3 length equals 16 residues. From germline, CDR1 is SGDLS and CDR2 YYNGEE. Trimming left V 3 bases short and J 0 bases short, with 10 bases between. CDR3 loop: CASSGQVLSGANVLTF. CDR3 in DNA: TGTGCCAGCAGCGGACAGGTTCTCTCTGGGGCCAACGTCCTGACTTTC.

The chain links TRBV28 to TRBJ1-4; D remains unclear. Trimming took off 3 bases at V and 5 bases at J, with 10 bases between the two ends. The CDR3 is made up of 14 amino acids. Looked up from germline, CDR1 is MDHEN and CDR2 is SYDVKM. The CDR3 loop is CASSFSRKNEKLFF. DNA of the CDR3: TGTGCCAGCAGTTTCTCCAGGAAAAATGAAAAACTGTTTTTT.

In its sample, this clone was seen a few times. V and J are TRBV12-3 or TRBV12-4 and TRBJ1-6, with D maybe TRBD1 (5 bases). Between the trimmed V and J ends, which lost 1 base and 13 bases, there was a span of 8 bases. This CDR3 is built from 12 residues. CDR3 sequence reads: CASSLVRGPLHF. CDR3 sequence (DNA): TGTGCCAGCAGTTTAGTAAGGGGCCCCCTCCACTTT.

V gene TRBV7-9 combines with J gene TRBJ1-1; no clear D. CDR1 is SEHNR and CDR2 is FQNEAQ in the germline V gene (reference sequence). V lost 6 bases and J 0 bases, leaving 17 bases between the germline ends. The CDR3 contains 16 residues. CDR3 nucleotides: TGTGCCAGCAGTCGTGCCCCACCAGATTTGAACACTGAAGCTTTCTTT. Its translation: CASSRAPPDLNTEAFF. Combining the CDR3 with reference TRBV7-9 and TRBJ1-1 gives the whole variable domain DTGVSQNPRHKITKRGQNVTFRCDPISEHNRLYWYRQTLGQGPEFLTYFQNEAQLEKSRLLSDRFSAERPKGSFSTLEIQRTEQGDSAMYLCASSRAPPDLNTEAFFGQGTRLTVV.

The chain employs TRBV10-2 and TRBJ1-1; TRBD1 might be the D (5 bases). Germline assignment: CDR1 WSHSY and CDR2 SAAADI. V lost 6 bases, J lost 5 bases, and 13 bases lay in between. The CDR3 consists of 13 residues. CDR3 loop: CASRDTSKTEAFF. CDR3 bases: TGCGCCAGCAGGGACACTTCGAAAACTGAAGCTTTCTTT.

The chain carries TRBV5-6 and TRBJ1-2; 10 nucleotides agree with TRBD1. Trimming removed 7 bases from V and 7 bases from J; junction bases left unmatched: 7. CDR3 size: 13 residues. From germline, CDR1 is SGHDT and CDR2 YYEEEE. This CDR3 reads CASVRQGAPGYTF. CDR3 DNA: TGTGCCAGCGTCCGACAGGGGGCCCCTGGCTACACCTTC.

This chain uses TRBV6-5 with TRBJ2-7; D is perhaps TRBD1 (6 bases). The germline V gene has CDR1 MNHEY and CDR2 SVGAGI. Between the trimmed V and J ends, which lost 6 bases and 6 bases, there was a span of 21 bases. The CDR3 loop spans 15 amino acids. CDR3 sequence: CASRVMDRNTGEQYF. In DNA form, the CDR3 reads TGTGCCAGCAGGGTTATGGACAGAAATACGGGCGAGCAGTACTTC.

J is TRBJ1-5 and V is TRBV7-9, with 7 bases aligning to TRBD1. This CDR3 comprises 14 residues. Trimming removed 5 bases from V and 3 bases from J; junction bases left unmatched: 4. Germline assignment: CDR1 SEHNR and CDR2 FQNEAQ (reference sequence). CDR3 region: CASSRQGFNQPQHF. The DNA for the CDR3 is TGTGCCAGCAGCCGACAGGGTTTCAATCAGCCCCAGCATTTT.

In nucleotides, the CDR3 is TGTGCCATCAGTGATCGGCAGGGAAACACCGGGGAGCTGTTTTTT. Translated: CAISDRQGNTGELFF. The J gene is TRBJ2-2, the V gene TRBV10-3; D is perhaps TRBD1 (5 bases). Trimming shortened V by 3 bases and J by 2 bases, and 10 bases separated the two germline ends. The CDR3 is made up of 15 amino acids. Germline CDR1 reads ENHRY; CDR2 reads SYGVKD.

This clone was observed a single time. This rearrangement joins TRBV11-2 to TRBJ2-5, with a tentative D call TRBD1 (5 bases). CDR1 is SGHAT and CDR2 is FQNNGV in the germline V gene. V lost 2 bases, J lost 4 bases, and 11 bases lay in between. The CDR3 sequence is 14 residues long. The CDR3 sequence is CASSLTQTVETQYF. The CDR3 DNA reads as TGTGCCAGCAGCTTAACCCAGACAGTAGAGACCCAGTACTTC.

The V call is TRBV11-2, the J call TRBJ2-1; 13 bases align to TRBD2. Trimming took 5 bases from V and 5 from J; bases not matched to a gene: 6. The CDR3 extends over 16 amino acids. CDR1 and CDR2 from the germline V gene are SGHAT and FQNNGV. The CDR3 spells CASSQPGTSGNNEQFF. The CDR3 DNA is TGTGCCAGCAGCCAACCCGGGACTAGCGGGAACAATGAGCAGTTCTTC. Filled out from reference TRBV11-2 and TRBJ2-1, the complete variable domain reads EAGVAQSPRYKIIEKRQSVAFWCNPISGHATLYWYQQILGQGPKLLIQFQNNGVVDDSQLPKDRFSAERLKGVDSTLKIQPAKLEDSAVYLCASSQPGTSGNNEQFFGPGTRLTVL.

This rearrangement joins TRBV5-8 to TRBJ1-1; perhaps TRBD1 as D (6 bases). The CDR3 spans 15 residues. V was pared by 0 bases and J by 6 bases, with 15 bases between. The V gene's germline CDR1 is SGHTS and CDR2 YDEGEE. CDR3: CASSLARGAGAEAFF. In DNA, the CDR3 is TGTGCCAGCAGCTTGGCCCGGGGGGCCGGCGCTGAAGCTTTCTTT.

The chain uses TRBV18 and TRBJ1-5; perhaps TRBD1 as D (6 bases). The germline gives CDR1 KGHSH, CDR2 LQKENI. The CDR3 length is 16 residues. V lost 3 bases and J 6 bases, leaving 18 bases between the germline ends. The CDR3 spells CASSPTGVQGGQPQHF. CDR3 DNA sequence: TGTGCCAGCTCACCGACCGGCGTACAGGGCGGTCAGCCCCAGCATTTT.

This chain links TRBV28 with TRBJ2-7; tentative D call: TRBD2 (6 bases). Germline V CDR1 and CDR2: MDHEN, SYDVKM. This CDR3 has 13 amino acids. The V end was cut by 7 bases, the J end by 4 bases, with 14 bases between. The CDR3 here is CASKTEGRYEQYF. The CDR3 coding sequence is TGTGCCAGCAAAACCGAGGGGAGGTACGAGCAGTACTTC.

This clone was detected only once. This chain links TRBV2 with TRBJ2-1; D may be TRBD1 (5 bases). Between the trimmed V and J ends, which lost 8 bases and 8 bases, there was a span of 13 bases. Germline loops: CDR1 SNHLY, CDR2 FYNNEI. The CDR3 is 12 residues long. The CDR3 region has the DNA TGTGCCAGCTTCCAGGGTCGGGATGAGCAGTTCTTC. It translates to CASFQGRDEQFF.

This clone was recorded once. The chain recombines TRBV27 with TRBJ1-5; 10 nucleotides line up with TRBD1. CDR1 and CDR2 from the germline V gene are MNHEY and SMNVEV (reference sequence). This CDR3 contains 15 residues. Unmatched junction bases numbered 7, after V lost 5 bases and J lost 6 bases. The CDR3 region has the DNA TGTGCCAGCAGTCCAGGACAGGGGGTCCTTCAGCCCCAGCATTTT. This encodes CASSPGQGVLQPQHF.

V and J are TRBV3-1 (or the pseudogene TRBV3-2) and TRBJ2-1, with TRBD1 matching 7 bases. After removal of 4 bases from V and 7 bases from J, the junction contained 10 bases not matched to a gene. Germline V gene lookup returns CDR1 LGHDT and CDR2 YNNKEL (reference sequence). The CDR3 runs 15 residues. CDR3 sequence: CASSPRQGNRNEQFF. The CDR3 DNA sequence: TGTGCCAGCAGCCCCCGACAGGGCAACCGAAATGAGCAGTTCTTC.

This chain uses TRBV5-8 with TRBJ1-5; a weak D match, TRBD1 (5 bases). V lost 6 bases and J lost 5, with 12 bases in between. Per the germline V gene, CDR1 is SGHTS and CDR2 is YDEGEE. This CDR3 has 13 amino acids. In DNA, the CDR3 is TGTGCCAGCACGGGGCGGGACGATCAGCCCCAGCATTTT. Translating it yields CASTGRDDQPQHF.

The chain is built from TRBV11-3 and TRBJ2-6, with no clear D. The germline V gene encodes CDR1 SGHNT and CDR2 YENEEA. With 5 bases removed from V and 0 bases from J, the gap between germline ends came to 8 bases. The length of the CDR3 is 15 residues. The CDR3 DNA sequence: TGTGCCAGCAGCAGCAGAGGCTCTGGGGCCAACGTCCTGACTTTC. This gives the protein CASSSRGSGANVLTF.

The gene calls are TRBV4-1 and TRBJ1-1, with a tentative D call TRBD1 (6 bases). Trimming removed 2 bases from V and 1 base from J, with 8 bases in between. This CDR3 is 14 amino acids long. Per germline, CDR1 MGHRA and CDR2 YSYEKL. The CDR3, as DNA: TGCGCCAGCAGCCAACCGGGACAGAACACTGAAGCTTTCTTT. Protein sequence: CASSQPGQNTEAFF.

This rearrangement joins TRBV5-1 to TRBJ1-1, with 7 bases that match TRBD1. After removal of 5 bases from V and 7 bases from J, the junction contained 17 bases not matched to a gene. This CDR3 is 16 amino acids long. Per the germline V gene, CDR1 is SGHRS and CDR2 is YFSETQ. The chain's CDR3 is CASRPTGAALTSEAFF. Here the CDR3 DNA reads TGCGCCAGCAGACCAACAGGGGCCGCGTTAACAAGTGAAGCTTTCTTT.

V gene TRBV6-5 combines with J gene TRBJ1-1; D unresolved. V shed 4 bases and J shed 0 bases, with 15 bases lying between them. In germline, CDR1 is MNHEY, CDR2 SVGAGI. The length of the CDR3 is 16 residues. CDR3 loop: CASSSGFRLMNTEAFF. The CDR3 bases are TGTGCCAGCAGTTCCGGGTTTCGACTAATGAACACTGAAGCTTTCTTT.

The rearrangement joins TRBV5-6 to TRBJ2-5; 9 bases line up with TRBD2. With 5 bases clipped from V and 5 bases from J, the junction kept 7 bases outside the gene matches. The V gene's germline CDR1 is SGHDT and CDR2 YYEEEE. There are 14 residues in the CDR3. CDR3 residues: CASREAGGLETQYF. The DNA for the CDR3 is TGTGCCAGCAGGGAAGCGGGGGGCCTGGAGACCCAGTACTTC.

The rearrangement uses TRBV6-1 and TRBJ1-2, with D unclear. The CDR3 length is 17 residues. The germline V gene encodes CDR1 MNHNS and CDR2 SASEGT. V shed 2 bases and J shed 5 bases, with 21 bases lying between them. Here the CDR3 DNA reads TGTGCCAGCAGTGAAAGGAGGTCTCTTCAATTGCGATATGGCTACACCTTC. Its protein is CASSERRSLQLRYGYTF.

This clone was seen more than once but under ten times. The chain recombines TRBV28 with TRBJ1-5, with D hard to call. The V and J ends lost 5 bases and 3 bases respectively, with 11 bases between them. Germline-derived CDR1 and CDR2 are MDHEN and SYDVKM. The CDR3 totals 14 residues. The CDR3 region has the DNA TGTGCCAGCAGTCCTCAGATCGTCAATCAGCCCCAGCATTTT. It encodes CASSPQIVNQPQHF.

With regard to this clone: Other DNA sequences in this sample translate to the same CDR3. The chain combines TRBV6-5 with TRBJ1-1, with D possibly being TRBD1 (5 bases). From germline, CDR1 is MNHEY and CDR2 SVGAGI. CDR3 length: 14 amino acids. V was clipped by 2 bases and J by 5 bases, with 12 bases between them. CDR3 nucleotide sequence: TGTGCCAGCAGTTACCAGGGAAGGGGTACTGAAGCTTTCTTT. It encodes CASSYQGRGTEAFF.

The chain recombines TRBV6-1 with TRBJ1-1; D remains unclear. CDR1 is MNHNS, CDR2 SASEGT, per germline. This CDR3 comprises 16 residues. Trimming took 3 bases from V and 4 from J, leaving 18 bases between them. The CDR3: CASSERGDPRGTEAFF. The CDR3 DNA reads TGTGCCAGCAGTGAGAGAGGAGATCCCCGTGGCACTGAAGCTTTCTTT.

The chain uses TRBV24-1 and TRBJ2-7; tentatively, D is TRBD2 (5 bases). V lost 7 bases, J lost 0 bases, and 18 bases lay in between. The length of the CDR3 is 16 residues. The germline CDR1 and CDR2 sequences are KGHDR and SFDVKD. The CDR3 protein is CATRIRGLRSSYEQYF. The CDR3 DNA follows: TGTGCCACCAGAATCCGCGGACTCAGGAGCTCCTACGAGCAGTACTTC.

V and J are TRBV30 and TRBJ1-1; D is possibly TRBD1 (5 bases). This CDR3 spans 13 amino acids. The germline V gene has CDR1 GTSNPN and CDR2 SVGIG (reference sequence). The V end was cut by 4 bases, the J end by 3 bases, with 12 bases between. CDR3 amino acids: CAWTAGGDTEAFF. The CDR3 DNA follows: TGTGCCTGGACCGCTGGAGGGGACACTGAAGCTTTCTTT.

CDR3 amino acids: CASSLVAGGLEDTQYF. CDR3 coding DNA: TGCGCCAGCAGCTTGGTGGCGGGGGGGCTGGAAGATACGCAGTATTTT. J is TRBJ2-3 and V is TRBV5-1; 9 bases align to TRBD2. Germline CDR1 SGHRS, CDR2 YFSETQ. Unmatched junction bases numbered 7, after V lost 0 bases and J lost 5 bases. The CDR3 extends over 16 amino acids.